One and the same sample provided the 29 T cell receptor delta chains below, sequenced in a study of gamma-delta chains in newborns, infants, children. TCRdb reran clone calling via CATT on the reads. The sample yields 7,000 or so delta-chain clones, more than 0.6% seen once. Sequenced material: blood. The receptors shown here come from a child who was a newborn, infant or young child, either healthy, febrile or measles-vaccinated (not recorded which).

This clone was picked up a small number of times. A read error may be the cause here, since a much bigger clone is one base away. This specimen includes other DNA sequences encoding the same CDR3. This sequence joins TRDV2 and TRDJ3; D gene uncertain. The CDR3 contains 20 residues. In germline, CDR1 is GEAIGNYY, CDR2 EKD. The CDR3 protein is CACDTVRPEYLSWDTRQMFF. In DNA form, the CDR3 reads TGTGCCTGCGACACCGTAAGACCCGAGTATCTCTCCTGGGACACCCGACAGATGTTTTTC.

This clone was counted between two and nine times. A read error may explain this, as a much larger clone is one base away. Distinct nucleotide sequences in the sample also encode this CDR3. This chain joins TRDV2 and TRDJ3, with 9 bases identical to TRDD3. The CDR3 contains 19 residues. J was trimmed by 0 bases and V by 0 bases; bases with no gene match: 5. Germline CDR1 GEAIGNYY, CDR2 EKD. The CDR3 bases are TGTGCCTGTGACACCGTACTGGGGGAGATCTCCTGGGACACCCGACAGATGTTTTTC. Translated, it gives CACDTVLGEISWDTRQMFF.

By proportion, this clone is medium-sized. V and J are TRDV2 and TRDJ3; possible D gene TRDD3, 6 bases. The germline CDR1 and CDR2 sequences are GEAIGNYY and EKD. The germline V and J ends were trimmed by 0 bases and 0 bases, with 11 bases remaining between them. This CDR3 is built from 18 residues. The CDR3 DNA sequence: TGTGCCTGTGACACCTGGGGGCTCAACTCCTGGGACACCCGACAGATGTTTTTC. It is translated as CACDTWGLNSWDTRQMFF.

This clone has a handful of counts. The same CDR3 also results from other DNA sequences found in this sample. The rearrangement joins TRDV2 to TRDJ2, with 9 bases lining up with TRDD3. Germline-derived CDR1 and CDR2 are GEAIGNYY and EKD. Unmatched junction bases numbered 3, after V lost 0 bases and J lost 5 bases. CDR3 length equals 15 residues. CDR3 sequence reads: CACDTVLGDTAQLFF. CDR3 in DNA: TGTGCCTGTGACACCGTCCTGGGGGATACAGCACAACTCTTCTTT.

This clone has a handful of counts. A much larger clonotype is one base distant, so this may be a read error. Other DNA sequences from this sample encode an identical CDR3 as well. The V gene is TRDV2, the J gene TRDJ3, with D possibly matching TRDD3 (6 bases). V was pared by 4 bases and J by 0 bases, with 21 bases between. CDR1 and CDR2 (germline): GEAIGNYY, EKD. CDR3 length: 20 residues. The CDR3: CACDTAGLGPSSWDTRQMFF. CDR3 coding DNA: TGTGCCTGTGATACCGCGGGACTGGGACCCAGCTCCTGGGACACCCGACAGATGTTTTTC.

Comments on this clone: Translating this DNA gives a protein that differs at residue 9 from the TCRdb one, which belongs to a much larger clone; a read error is likely, and the protein shown is this translation. The chain combines TRDV2 with TRDJ2; TRDD3 agrees at 11 bases. This CDR3 has 14 residues. V lost 3 bases and J lost 8; bases outside the gene matches: 4. Germline values: CDR1 GEAIGNYY, CDR2 EKD. CDR3 sequence (DNA): TGTGCCTGTGACCCACTGGGGGATAGGGCACAACTCTTCTTT. It yields the protein CACDPLGDRAQLFF.

A remark on this clone: The TCRdb record carries a much larger clone's protein, which differs from this DNA's translation at residue 3; a read error is the likely cause, and the protein listed here is the DNA translation. V and J are TRDV2 and TRDJ3, with TRDD3 matching over 10 bases. Germline V gives CDR1 GEAIGNYY, CDR2 EKD. The CDR3 is 19 amino acids. CDR3 amino acids: CASDTGWGISSWDTRQMFF. DNA for the CDR3: TGTGCCAGTGACACCGGCTGGGGGATAAGCTCCTGGGACACCCGACAGATGTTTTTC.

This clone counts as medium-sized. The same CDR3 arises from other DNA sequences in this sample as well. The chain uses TRDV2 and TRDJ2; D unresolved. Trimming shortened V by 0 bases and J by 0 bases, and 10 bases separated the two germline ends. Germline loops: CDR1 GEAIGNYY, CDR2 EKD. CDR3 length: 16 amino acids. The CDR3 region has the DNA TGTGCCTGTGACACCGTTTATGACGCTTTGACAGCACAACTCTTCTTT. This translates into CACDTVYDALTAQLFF.

This clone came up a few times. The same CDR3 can be traced to other DNA sequences in this sample. The genes are TRDV2 and TRDJ1; 9 nucleotides match TRDD3. This CDR3 contains 13 residues. Looked up from germline, CDR1 is GEAIGNYY and CDR2 is EKD. After removal of 3 bases from V and 4 bases from J, the junction contained 2 bases not matched to a gene. The CDR3 sequence is CACDVLGDDKLIF. The CDR3, as DNA: TGTGCCTGTGACGTACTGGGGGACGATAAACTCATCTTT.

As to this clone: Only one base separates this from a far larger clonotype, so it likely reflects a read error. Other DNA sequences of this sample code for an identical CDR3. The V and J genes are TRDV2 and TRDJ3, with 10 bases identical to TRDD3. With 0 bases clipped from V and 1 base from J, the junction kept 5 bases outside the gene matches. CDR3 length: 19 residues. The germline V gene encodes CDR1 GEAIGNYY and CDR2 EKD. The CDR3, as DNA: TGTGCCTGTGACACCGTGCTGGGGGATATTTCCTGGGACACCCGACAGATGTTTTTC. This sequence encodes CACDTVLGDISWDTRQMFF.

This clone was counted only a few times. TCRdb's entry gives the protein of a much larger clone, which mismatches this DNA's translation at residue 11, likely from a read error; the protein reported here is translated from the DNA. The chain is built from TRDV2 and TRDJ3, with TRDD3 matching over 11 bases. The CDR3 has 18 amino acids. Germline V gives CDR1 GEAIGNYY, CDR2 EKD. CDR3 bases: TGTGCCTGTGACCTACTGGGGGATAGCTCCCGGGACACCCGACAGATGTTTTTC. Protein product: CACDLLGDSSRDTRQMFF.

As to this clone: TCRdb assigns this DNA the protein of a much larger clone, which departs from its translation at residue 14; this likely reflects a read error, and the protein shown comes from translating the DNA. The chain links TRDV2 to TRDJ1; 8 bases fit TRDD3. Looked up from germline, CDR1 is GEAIGNYY and CDR2 is EKD. The CDR3 sequence is 16 residues long. CDR3 in amino acids: CACDTWGMIGTDKPIF. The CDR3 DNA is TGTGCCTGTGACACCTGGGGGATGATAGGCACCGATAAACCCATCTTT.

This clone is medium-sized in the sample. A far larger clone is a single base away, which makes a read error likely. The V call is TRDV2, the J call TRDJ1, with 12 bases matching TRDD3. CDR3 length: 14 amino acids. Germline V CDR1 and CDR2: GEAIGNYY, EKD. The CDR3, as DNA: TGTGCCTGTGACGTACTGGGGGATACCGATGAACTCATCTTT. Protein product: CACDVLGDTDELIF.

Concerning this clone: This DNA's translation and the protein TCRdb lists, from a much larger clone, do not match at residue 6, likely due to a read error; the protein shown is translated from the DNA. The chain uses TRDV2 and TRDJ3; 9 bases fit TRDD3. With V trimmed by 2 bases and J by 1 base, 5 bases remained unmatched. The CDR3 consists of 18 residues. Germline assignment: CDR1 GEAIGNYY and CDR2 EKD. The CDR3 DNA is TGTGCCTGTGACATAGCGGGGATACGGTCCTGGGACACCCGACAGATGTTTTTC. Its protein product is CACDIAGIRSWDTRQMFF.

This clone was detected a few times. This clone may be a read error of a much larger clone one base away. This chain uses TRDV2 with TRDJ1; TRDD3 matches 7 bases. The CDR3 consists of 15 residues. Germline loops: CDR1 GEAIGNYY, CDR2 EKD. The V gene end was trimmed by 1 base and the J gene end by 0 bases; junction bases not matched to a gene: 4. The CDR3 is CACDTLGIYTDKLIF. The CDR3 DNA sequence: TGTGCCTGTGACACACTGGGGATTTACACCGATAAACTCATCTTT.

By sample share, this clone is large. The sample has other DNA sequences that encode this CDR3 too. This chain connects TRDV2 to TRDJ3; D gene unclear. V lost 0 bases and J 0 bases, leaving 11 bases between the germline ends. Germline V gene lookup returns CDR1 GEAIGNYY and CDR2 EKD. This CDR3 region has 18 residues. DNA for the CDR3: TGTGCCTGTGACACCGTACCTCCCAGCTCCTGGGACACCCGACAGATGTTTTTC. Amino acid sequence: CACDTVPPSSWDTRQMFF.

This clone was counted only a few times. A much larger clone differs by one base, so this may be a read error. Other DNA sequences within the sample encode an identical CDR3. The rearrangement joins TRDV2 to TRDJ3; 10 bases match TRDD3. CDR3 size: 18 residues. Germline lookup yields CDR1 GEAIGNYY and CDR2 EKD. The CDR3, as DNA: TGTGCCTGCGACATACTGGGGGATCCCTCCTGGGACACCCGACAGATGTTTTTC. Its protein is CACDILGDPSWDTRQMFF.

Points on this clone: The TCRdb record carries a much larger clone's protein, which differs from this DNA's translation at residue 17; a read error is the likely cause, and the protein listed here is the DNA translation. The V and J genes are TRDV2 and TRDJ3, with D tentatively TRDD3 (5 bases). The CDR3 sequence is 19 residues long. Germline CDR1 reads GEAIGNYY; CDR2 reads EKD. The DNA of the CDR3 is TGTGCCTGTGACACCGTAGGATTCCGGCGCTCCTGGGACACCCGACAGAGGTTTTTC. Amino acid sequence: CACDTVGFRRSWDTRQRFF.

In its sample, this clone was seen many times. This likely stems from a read error, as it lies one base from a far larger clone. Other DNA sequences within the sample encode an identical CDR3. This chain links TRDV2 with TRDJ1; TRDD3 aligns across 9 bases. Germline CDR1 reads GEAIGNYY; CDR2 reads EKD. V lost 3 bases, J lost 3 bases, and 4 bases stayed unmatched. The CDR3 is 14 amino acids. CDR3 coding DNA: TGTGCCTGTGACGTACTGGGGGACGCCGATAAACTCATCTTT. Amino acid sequence: CACDVLGDADKLIF.

Regarding this clone: The TCRdb protein, from a much larger clone, departs from this DNA's translation at residue 8, likely by read error; the protein shown derives from the DNA. The genes are TRDV2 and TRDJ3; 8 positions agree with TRDD3. V gave up 2 bases and J gave up 2 bases; unmatched junction bases: 7. The CDR3 extends over 18 amino acids. CDR1 and CDR2 from the germline V gene are GEAIGNYY and EKD. The CDR3 is CACDKLGGTTWDTRQMFF. The CDR3 DNA sequence: TGTGCCTGTGACAAACTGGGGGGTACAACCTGGGACACCCGACAGATGTTTTTC.

This clone was recorded a few times. A far larger clone is a single base away, which makes a read error likely. The genes are TRDV2 and TRDJ1; 8 bases are shared with TRDD3. The germline CDR1 and CDR2 sequences are GEAIGNYY and EKD. This CDR3 spans 15 amino acids. CDR3: CACGTWGTYTDKLIF. The CDR3 DNA reads as TGTGCCTGTGGCACCTGGGGGACCTACACCGATAAACTCATCTTT.

The sample holds a few counts of this clone. A much larger clone lies one base from this, so it may be a read error. This sample also contains other DNA sequences that code for the same CDR3. The chain joins TRDV2 to TRDJ1, with TRDD3 matching over 9 bases. The germline V gene encodes CDR1 GEAIGNYY and CDR2 EKD. The CDR3 spans 18 residues. The CDR3 is CACDTLGTGGKYTDKLIF. In DNA form, the CDR3 reads TGTGCCTGTGACACCCTAGGGACTGGGGGAAAGTACACCGATAAGCTCATCTTT.

This clone was counted a few times. This may be a read error, as it is one base from a much larger clone. The same CDR3 arises from other DNA sequences in this sample as well. This chain links TRDV2 with TRDJ1, with 8 bases matching TRDD3. CDR3 size: 15 residues. Germline V lookup: CDR1 GEAIGNYY, CDR2 EKD. CDR3 bases: TGTGCCTGTGACACACTGGGGGTTCGCACCGATAAGCTCATCTTT. Amino acids: CACDTLGVRTDKLIF.

As concerns this clone: TCRdb pairs this DNA with a much larger clone's protein that differs at residue 6, likely a read error; the protein shown was translated from the DNA. Distinct nucleotide sequences in the sample also encode this CDR3. J is TRDJ3 and V is TRDV2; D is perhaps TRDD3 (5 bases). The length of the CDR3 is 18 residues. In germline, CDR1 is GEAIGNYY, CDR2 EKD. V was shortened by 0 bases and J by 0 bases, with 11 bases between the two germline ends. The CDR3 region has the DNA TGTGCCTGTGACACCCGGGGGCCCAGCTCCTGGGACACCCGACAGATGTTTTTC. Protein product: CACDTRGPSSWDTRQMFF.

With regard to this clone: TCRdb lists the protein of a much larger clone for this DNA, which differs at residue 14, so this is likely a read error; the protein given here is translated from the DNA itself. The chain recombines TRDV2 with TRDJ1; 11 bases match TRDD3. The CDR3 extends over 16 amino acids. CDR1 and CDR2 from the germline V gene are GEAIGNYY and EKD. DNA of the CDR3: TGTGCCTGTGACACGCTGGGGGATACTGGAACCGATAAACCCATCTTT. Residues: CACDTLGDTGTDKPIF.

In its sample, this clone was seen a few times. Given a much more abundant clone one base away, this may be a read error. The chain has TRDV2 and TRDJ3, with 10 bases lining up with TRDD3. The germline V gene encodes CDR1 GEAIGNYY and CDR2 EKD. This CDR3 has 17 residues. CDR3 sequence: CACDTGGYSWDTRQTFF. The CDR3 DNA reads as TGTGCCTGTGACACTGGGGGATACTCCTGGGACACCCGACAGACGTTTTTC.

This clone was seen at least ten times. V gene TRDV2 combines with J gene TRDJ3; D is possibly TRDD3 (6 bases). CDR3 length equals 18 residues. The V end was cut by 0 bases, the J end by 0 bases, with 11 bases between. Germline CDR1 reads GEAIGNYY; CDR2 reads EKD. The CDR3, as DNA: TGTGCCTGTGACACCTGGGGGGTGAGCTCCTGGGACACCCGACAGATGTTTTTC. Its translation is CACDTWGVSSWDTRQMFF.

This clone turned up a few times. The TCRdb protein, from a much larger clone, departs from this DNA's translation at residue 11, likely by read error; the protein shown derives from the DNA. V is TRDV2 and J is TRDJ1, with 7 bases lining up with TRDD3. CDR1 is GEAIGNYY and CDR2 is EKD in the germline V gene. The CDR3 runs to 13 residues. The CDR3 here is CACDHWGADKPIF. The CDR3 coding sequence is TGTGCCTGTGACCACTGGGGAGCCGATAAACCCATCTTT.

About this clone itself: The TCRdb record carries a much larger clone's protein, which differs from this DNA's translation at residue 17; a read error is the likely cause, and the protein listed here is the DNA translation. The chain has TRDV2 and TRDJ3; 9 positions match TRDD3. Germline assignment: CDR1 GEAIGNYY and CDR2 EKD. The CDR3 loop spans 18 amino acids. The DNA for the CDR3 is TGTGCCTGCGACACCGGGGGATACAGGTCCTGGGACACCCGACAGATGATTTTC. Amino acids: CACDTGGYRSWDTRQMIF.